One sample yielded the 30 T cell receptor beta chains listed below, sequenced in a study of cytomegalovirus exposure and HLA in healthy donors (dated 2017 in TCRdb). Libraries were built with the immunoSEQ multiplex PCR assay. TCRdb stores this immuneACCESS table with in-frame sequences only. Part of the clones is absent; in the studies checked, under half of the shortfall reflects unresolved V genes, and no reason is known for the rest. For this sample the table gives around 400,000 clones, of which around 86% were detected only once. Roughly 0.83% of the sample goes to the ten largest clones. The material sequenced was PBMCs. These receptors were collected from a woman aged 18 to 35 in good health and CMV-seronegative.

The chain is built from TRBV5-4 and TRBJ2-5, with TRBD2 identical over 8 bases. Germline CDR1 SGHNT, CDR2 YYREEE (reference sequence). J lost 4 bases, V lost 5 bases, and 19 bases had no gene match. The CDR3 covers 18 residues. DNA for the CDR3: TGTGCCAGCAGGGGGCCACCAGCGGGAGAGTTTGGGGCAGAGACCCAGTACTTC. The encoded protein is CASRGPPAGEFGAETQYF. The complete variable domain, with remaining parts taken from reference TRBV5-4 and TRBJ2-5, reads ETGVTQSPTHLIKTRGQQVTLRCSSQSGHNTVSWYQQALGQGPQFIFQYYREEENGRGNFPPRFSGLQFPNYSSELNVNALELDDSALYLCASRGPPAGEFGAETQYFGPGTRLLVL.

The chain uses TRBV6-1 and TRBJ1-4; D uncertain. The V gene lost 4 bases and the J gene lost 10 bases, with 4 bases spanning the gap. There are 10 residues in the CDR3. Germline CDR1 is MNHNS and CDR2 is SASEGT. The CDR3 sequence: CASSGRKLFF. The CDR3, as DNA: TGTGCCAGCAGTGGCAGAAAACTGTTTTTT.

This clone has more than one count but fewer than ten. The CDR3 spells CASRPPTGGQATEAFF. For the CDR3, the DNA is TGCGCCAGCAGACCGCCGACAGGGGGTCAGGCCACTGAAGCTTTCTTT. This chain joins TRBV5-1 and TRBJ1-1, with 9 bases that match TRBD1. CDR1 is SGHRS and CDR2 is YFSETQ in the germline V gene. The CDR3 is made up of 16 amino acids. V trimming: 5 bases; J trimming: 4 bases; junction bases outside the gene matches: 12.

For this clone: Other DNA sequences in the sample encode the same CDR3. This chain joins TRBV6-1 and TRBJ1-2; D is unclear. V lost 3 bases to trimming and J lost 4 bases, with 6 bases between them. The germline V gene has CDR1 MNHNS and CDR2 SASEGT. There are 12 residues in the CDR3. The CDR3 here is CASSDRSYGYTF. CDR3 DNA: TGTGCCAGCAGTGACAGGTCCTATGGCTACACCTTC.

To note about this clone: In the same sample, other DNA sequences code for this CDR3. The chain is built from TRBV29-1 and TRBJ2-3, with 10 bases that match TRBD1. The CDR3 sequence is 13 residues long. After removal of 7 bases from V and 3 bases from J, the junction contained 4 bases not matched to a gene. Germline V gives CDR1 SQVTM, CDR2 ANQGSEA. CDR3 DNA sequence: TGCAGCGCCAGGACAGGGGGGACAGATACGCAGTATTTT. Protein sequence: CSARTGGTDTQYF.

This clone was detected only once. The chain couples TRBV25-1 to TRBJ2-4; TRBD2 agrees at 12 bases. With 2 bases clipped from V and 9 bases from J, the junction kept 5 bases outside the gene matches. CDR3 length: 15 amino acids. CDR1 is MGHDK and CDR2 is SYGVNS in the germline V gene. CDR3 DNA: TGTGCCAGCAGTGAAGGACTAGCGGGATCCAGCATTCAGTACTTC. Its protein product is CASSEGLAGSSIQYF.

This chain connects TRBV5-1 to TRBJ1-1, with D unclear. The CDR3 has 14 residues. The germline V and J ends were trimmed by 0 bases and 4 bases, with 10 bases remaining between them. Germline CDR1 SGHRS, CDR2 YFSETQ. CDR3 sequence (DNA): TGCGCCAGCAGCTTGGACCTAGTTACCACTGAAGCTTTCTTT. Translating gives CASSLDLVTTEAFF.

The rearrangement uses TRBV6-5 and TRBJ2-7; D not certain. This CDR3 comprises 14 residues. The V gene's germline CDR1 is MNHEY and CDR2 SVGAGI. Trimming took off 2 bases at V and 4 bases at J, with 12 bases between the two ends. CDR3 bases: TGTGCCAGCAGTTACGGCCAGATTATTTACGAGCAGTACTTC. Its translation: CASSYGQIIYEQYF.

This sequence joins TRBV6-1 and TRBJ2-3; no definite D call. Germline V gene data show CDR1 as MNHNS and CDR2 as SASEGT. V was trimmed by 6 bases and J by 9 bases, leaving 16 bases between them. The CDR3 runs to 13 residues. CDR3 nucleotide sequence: TGTGCCAGCAGAGAATCCCTAGGAAGCACGCAGTATTTT. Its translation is CASRESLGSTQYF.

CDR3 in DNA: TGTGCCAGCAGAAGACAGGGGATGAACACTGAAGCTTTCTTT. It yields the protein CASRRQGMNTEAFF. The V gene is TRBV28, the J gene TRBJ1-1; 8 bases are a match to TRBD1. CDR1 and CDR2 (germline): MDHEN, SYDVKM. The V segment lost 6 bases and the J segment 0 bases; nucleotides outside the gene matches: 3. The length of the CDR3 is 14 residues.

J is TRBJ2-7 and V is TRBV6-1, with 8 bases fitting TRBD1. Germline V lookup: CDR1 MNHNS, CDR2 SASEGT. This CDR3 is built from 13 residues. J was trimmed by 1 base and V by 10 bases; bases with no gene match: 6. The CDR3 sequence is CATEGQGSYEQYF. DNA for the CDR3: TGTGCCACCGAAGGACAGGGTTCCTACGAGCAGTACTTC.

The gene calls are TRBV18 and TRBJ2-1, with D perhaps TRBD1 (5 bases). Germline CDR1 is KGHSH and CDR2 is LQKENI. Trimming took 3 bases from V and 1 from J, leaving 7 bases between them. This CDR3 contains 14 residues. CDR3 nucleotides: TGTGCCAGCTCACCCAGGGTTTCCTACAATGAGCAGTTCTTC. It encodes CASSPRVSYNEQFF.

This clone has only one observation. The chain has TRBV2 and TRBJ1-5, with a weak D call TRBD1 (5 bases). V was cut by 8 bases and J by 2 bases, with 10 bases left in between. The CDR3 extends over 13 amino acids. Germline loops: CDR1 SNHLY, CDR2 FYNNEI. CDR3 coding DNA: TGTGCCAGCCGGGGGGACGGCAATCAGCCCCAGCATTTT. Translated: CASRGDGNQPQHF. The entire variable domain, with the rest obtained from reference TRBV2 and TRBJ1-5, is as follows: EPEVTQTPSHQVTQMGQEVILRCVPISNHLYFYWYRQILGQKVEFLVSFYNNEISEKSEIFDDQFSVERPDGSNFTLKIRSTKLEDSAMYFCASRGDGNQPQHFGDGTRLSIL.

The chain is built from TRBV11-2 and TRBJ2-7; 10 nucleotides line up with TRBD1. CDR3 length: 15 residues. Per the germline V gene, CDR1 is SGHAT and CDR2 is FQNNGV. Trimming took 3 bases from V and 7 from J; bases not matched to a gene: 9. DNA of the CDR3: TGTGCCAGCAGCTTCCGGACAGGGGGTTGGAGGGAGCAGTACTTC. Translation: CASSFRTGGWREQYF.

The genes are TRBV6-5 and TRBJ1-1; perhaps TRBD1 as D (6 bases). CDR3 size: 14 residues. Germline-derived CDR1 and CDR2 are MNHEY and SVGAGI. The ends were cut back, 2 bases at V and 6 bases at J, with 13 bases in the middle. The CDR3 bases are TGTGCCAGCAGTTACACCGGACAGAGCTCTGAAGCTTTCTTT. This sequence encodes CASSYTGQSSEAFF.

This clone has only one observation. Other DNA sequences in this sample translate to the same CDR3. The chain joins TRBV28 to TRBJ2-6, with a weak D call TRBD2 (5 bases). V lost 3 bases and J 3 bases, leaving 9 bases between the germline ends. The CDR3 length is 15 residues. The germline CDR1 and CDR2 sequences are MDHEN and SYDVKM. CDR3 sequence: CASSFRGSGANVLTF. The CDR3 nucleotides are TGTGCCAGCAGTTTCCGGGGTAGTGGGGCCAACGTCCTGACTTTC. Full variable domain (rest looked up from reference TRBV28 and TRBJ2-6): DVKVTQSSRYLVKRTGEKVFLECVQDMDHENMFWYRQDPGLGLRLIYFSYDVKMKEKGDIPEGYSVSREKKERFSLILESASTNQTSMYLCASSFRGSGANVLTFGAGSRLTVL.

In nucleotides, the CDR3 is TGTGCCAGCAGCTTAGTCGGCGGGACCCAGTACTTC. This encodes CASSLVGGTQYF. This chain connects TRBV11-2 to TRBJ2-5; D not certain. Germline V gene data show CDR1 as SGHAT and CDR2 as FQNNGV. The CDR3 loop spans 12 amino acids. Trimming stripped 1 base from V and 7 bases from J, with 7 bases between. Looking up the rest from reference TRBV11-2 and TRBJ2-5 gives the full variable domain: EAGVAQSPRYKIIEKRQSVAFWCNPISGHATLYWYQQILGQGPKLLIQFQNNGVVDDSQLPKDRFSAERLKGVDSTLKIQPAKLEDSAVYLCASSLVGGTQYFGPGTRLLVL.

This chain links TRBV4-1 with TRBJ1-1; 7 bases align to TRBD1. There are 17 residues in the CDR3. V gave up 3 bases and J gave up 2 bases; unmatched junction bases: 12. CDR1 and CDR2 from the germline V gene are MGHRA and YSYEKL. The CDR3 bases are TGCGCCAGCAGCCACGTTATCGGGACAGCGCCTAACACTGAAGCTTTCTTT. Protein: CASSHVIGTAPNTEAFF.

The DNA of the CDR3 is TGTGCCAGCAGTGACTCCACCGGGGGGGCAGGCGGGGAGCTGTTTTTT. Encoded protein: CASSDSTGGAGGELFF. This chain connects TRBV6-4 to TRBJ2-2; 8 bases align to TRBD2. The CDR3 runs to 16 residues. The trim removed 0 bases at V and 7 bases at J, leaving 7 bases unmatched. The germline V gene has CDR1 MRHNA and CDR2 SNTAGT.

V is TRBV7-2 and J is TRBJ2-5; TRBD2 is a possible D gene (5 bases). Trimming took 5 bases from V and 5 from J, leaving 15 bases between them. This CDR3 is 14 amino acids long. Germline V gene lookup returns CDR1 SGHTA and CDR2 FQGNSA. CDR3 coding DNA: TGTGCCAGCAGCCCGGCAGGCCGAGGGGAGACCCAGTACTTC. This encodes CASSPAGRGETQYF.

CDR3 sequence (DNA): TGTGCCAGCAGCTTAAACAGTGAAGAGACCCAGTACTTC. Protein product: CASSLNSEETQYF. The chain links TRBV7-6 to TRBJ2-5, with no clear D. With 2 bases removed from V and 3 bases from J, the gap between germline ends came to 7 bases. Looked up from germline, CDR1 is SGHVS and CDR2 is FNYEAQ. The CDR3 has 13 amino acids.

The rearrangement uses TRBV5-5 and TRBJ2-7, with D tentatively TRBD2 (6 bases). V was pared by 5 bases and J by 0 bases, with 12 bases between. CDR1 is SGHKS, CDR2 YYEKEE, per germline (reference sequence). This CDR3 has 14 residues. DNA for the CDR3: TGTGCCAGCAGTTGGGAGGATAGCTCCTACGAGCAGTACTTC. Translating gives CASSWEDSSYEQYF.

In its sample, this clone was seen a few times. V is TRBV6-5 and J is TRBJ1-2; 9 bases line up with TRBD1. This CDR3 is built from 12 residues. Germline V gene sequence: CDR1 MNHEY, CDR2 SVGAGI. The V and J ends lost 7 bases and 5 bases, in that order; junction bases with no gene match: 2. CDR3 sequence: CASTGTGYGYTF. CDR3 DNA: TGTGCCAGCACCGGGACAGGGTATGGCTACACCTTC.

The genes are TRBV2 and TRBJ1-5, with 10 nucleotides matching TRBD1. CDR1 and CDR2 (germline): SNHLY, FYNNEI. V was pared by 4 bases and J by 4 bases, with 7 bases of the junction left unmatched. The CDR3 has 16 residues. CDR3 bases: TGTGCCAGCAGTGTAGGACAGGGGGTTTCGAATCAGCCCCAGCATTTT. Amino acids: CASSVGQGVSNQPQHF. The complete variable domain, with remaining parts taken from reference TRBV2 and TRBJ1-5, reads EPEVTQTPSHQVTQMGQEVILRCVPISNHLYFYWYRQILGQKVEFLVSFYNNEISEKSEIFDDQFSVERPDGSNFTLKIRSTKLEDSAMYFCASSVGQGVSNQPQHFGDGTRLSIL.

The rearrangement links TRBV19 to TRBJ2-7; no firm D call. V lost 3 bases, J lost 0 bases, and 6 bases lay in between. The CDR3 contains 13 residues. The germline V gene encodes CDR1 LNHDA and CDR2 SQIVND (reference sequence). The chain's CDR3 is CASSMSVSYEQYF. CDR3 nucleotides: TGTGCCAGTAGTATGAGCGTCTCCTACGAGCAGTACTTC.

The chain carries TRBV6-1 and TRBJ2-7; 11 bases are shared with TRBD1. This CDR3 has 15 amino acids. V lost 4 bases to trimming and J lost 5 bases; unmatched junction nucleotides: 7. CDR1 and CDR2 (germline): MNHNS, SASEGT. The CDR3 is CASSVGTGGSDEQYF. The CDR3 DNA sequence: TGTGCCAGCAGTGTTGGGACAGGGGGGTCAGACGAGCAGTACTTC.

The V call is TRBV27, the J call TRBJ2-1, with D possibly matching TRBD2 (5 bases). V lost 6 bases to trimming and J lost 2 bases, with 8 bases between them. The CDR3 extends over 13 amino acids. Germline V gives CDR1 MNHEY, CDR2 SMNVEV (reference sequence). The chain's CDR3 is CASSGLPYNEQFF. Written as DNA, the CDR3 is TGTGCCAGCAGCGGACTCCCCTACAATGAGCAGTTCTTC.

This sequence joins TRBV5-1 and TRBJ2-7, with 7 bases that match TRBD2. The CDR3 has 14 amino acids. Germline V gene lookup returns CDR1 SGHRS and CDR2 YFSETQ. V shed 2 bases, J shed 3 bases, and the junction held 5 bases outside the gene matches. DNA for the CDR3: TGCGCCAGCAGCTTCGGGGGGACCAGCTACGAGCAGTACTTC. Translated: CASSFGGTSYEQYF.

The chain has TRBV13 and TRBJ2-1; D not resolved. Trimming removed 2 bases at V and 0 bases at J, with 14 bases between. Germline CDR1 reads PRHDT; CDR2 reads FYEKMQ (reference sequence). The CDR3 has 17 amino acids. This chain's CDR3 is CASSLPLDESSYNEQFF. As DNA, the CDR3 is TGTGCCAGCAGCTTACCCTTAGATGAGAGCTCCTACAATGAGCAGTTCTTC. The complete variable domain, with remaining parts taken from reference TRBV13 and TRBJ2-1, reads AAGVIQSPRHLIKEKRETATLKCYPIPRHDTVYWYQQGPGQDPQFLISFYEKMQSDKGSIPDRFSAQQFSDYHSELNMSSLELGDSALYFCASSLPLDESSYNEQFFGPGTRLTVL.

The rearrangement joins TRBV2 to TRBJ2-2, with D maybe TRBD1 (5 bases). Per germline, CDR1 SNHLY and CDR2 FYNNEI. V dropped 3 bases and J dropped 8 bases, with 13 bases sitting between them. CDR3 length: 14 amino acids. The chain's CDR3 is CASSDWLSGGELFF. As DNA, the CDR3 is TGTGCCAGCAGTGATTGGCTGTCAGGGGGGGAGCTGTTTTTT.